A single sample is the source of the 18 T cell receptor beta chains below, sequenced in a study of cytomegalovirus exposure and HLA in healthy donors. TCRdb's copy holds only in-frame clones and misses some; the assay was immunoSEQ multiplex PCR. The data show 250,000 to 350,000 clones, around 90% seen once. Sequencing was done on a sample of PBMCs. The receptors originated from a woman between 25 and 40 years old in good health and CMV-seropositive.

This chain uses TRBV4-1 with TRBJ2-7, with D perhaps TRBD2 (5 bases). Trimming took 4 bases from V and 2 from J, leaving 15 bases between them. CDR3 length: 15 amino acids. Germline values: CDR1 MGHRA, CDR2 YSYEKL. For the CDR3, the DNA is TGCGCCAGCAGCCCAACCGGGATCATAACCTACGAGCAGTACTTC. Its protein is CASSPTGIITYEQYF.

This chain connects TRBV5-1 to TRBJ2-5; D is perhaps TRBD1 (5 bases). The length of the CDR3 is 13 residues. V was cut by 5 bases and J by 5 bases, with 13 bases left in between. The germline CDR1 and CDR2 sequences are SGHRS and YFSETQ. The CDR3 protein is CASRVRVDETQYF. For the CDR3, the DNA is TGCGCCAGCAGAGTCAGGGTGGACGAGACCCAGTACTTC.

The chain has TRBV2 and TRBJ1-5; no clear D gene. This CDR3 region has 14 residues. CDR1 and CDR2 from the germline V gene are SNHLY and FYNNEI. V gave up 6 bases and J gave up 0 bases, with 9 bases separating them. The CDR3 loop is CASSAGLSNQPQHF. The CDR3, as DNA: TGTGCCAGCAGCGCAGGTCTTAGCAATCAGCCCCAGCATTTT.

This clone was seen once. V is TRBV19 and J is TRBJ1-2, with 10 bases lining up with TRBD1. V shed 7 bases, J shed 6 bases, and the junction held 5 bases outside the gene matches. In germline, CDR1 is LNHDA, CDR2 SQIVND (reference sequence). The CDR3 has 13 amino acids. The CDR3 DNA reads TGTGCCAGTACTCGCGGACAGGGGGATGGCTACACCTTC. Amino acid sequence: CASTRGQGDGYTF.

In its sample, this clone was seen once. V is TRBV7-9 and J is TRBJ1-2, with 7 bases fitting TRBD1. Germline V gives CDR1 SEHNR, CDR2 FQNEAQ (reference sequence). Losses at the gene ends were 4 bases for V and 2 bases for J; bases not matched to a gene: 4. The CDR3 consists of 14 residues. The CDR3 DNA is TGTGCCAGCAGCTCCCTGACAGGGAACTATGGCTACACCTTC. Residues: CASSSLTGNYGYTF.

The V and J genes are TRBV30 and TRBJ2-7; the match to TRBD2 covers 9 bases. V shed 4 bases, J shed 12 bases, and the junction held 4 bases outside the gene matches. From germline, CDR1 is GTSNPN and CDR2 SVGIG (reference sequence). The CDR3 runs to 10 residues. In DNA form, the CDR3 reads TGTGCCTGGAAGGGAGCGGGAGGGTACTTC. Encoded protein: CAWKGAGGYF.

The J gene is TRBJ1-4, the V gene TRBV28; TRBD1 is a possible D gene (6 bases). Trimming pared 3 bases from V and 10 bases from J, leaving 9 bases between. CDR1 is MDHEN and CDR2 is SYDVKM in the germline V gene. This CDR3 has 12 residues. CDR3 nucleotides: TGTGCCAGCAGTTTGTTGGACAGAAAACTGTTTTTT. It specifies CASSLLDRKLFF.

V usage is TRBV14 and J usage is TRBJ2-3; 13 positions match TRBD2. Germline values: CDR1 SGHDN, CDR2 FVKESK. The V gene end was trimmed by 6 bases and the J gene end by 1 base; junction bases not matched to a gene: 7. This CDR3 contains 17 residues. The DNA of the CDR3 is TGTGCCAGCAGTTTCCTCACTAGCGGGGGGGGCACAGATACGCAGTATTTT. This codes for CASSFLTSGGGTDTQYF.

This clone was seen only once. V gene TRBV7-3 combines with J gene TRBJ2-3; D is perhaps TRBD2 (6 bases). Germline V gene sequence: CDR1 SGHTA, CDR2 FQGTGA. Trimming pared 5 bases from V and 2 bases from J, leaving 11 bases between. The CDR3 runs 14 residues. CDR3 protein: CASSATSYTDTQYF. In DNA, the CDR3 is TGTGCCAGCAGCGCGACTAGTTACACAGATACGCAGTATTTT.

The chain has TRBV4-2 and TRBJ2-7, with a possible D match to TRBD2 (7 bases). CDR1 LGHNA and CDR2 YNFKEQ come from the germline V gene. V lost 5 bases, J lost 6 bases, and 20 bases lay in between. The CDR3 consists of 15 residues. CDR3 amino acids: CASSTFEGEGGEQYF. In DNA, the CDR3 is TGTGCCAGCAGCACCTTCGAGGGGGAGGGGGGCGAGCAGTACTTC.

V is TRBV5-6 and J is TRBJ1-3; TRBD1 is a possible D gene (6 bases). The CDR3 loop spans 16 amino acids. The V end lost 4 bases, the J end lost 0 bases, and 14 bases lay between the germline ends. Germline V gene sequence: CDR1 SGHDT, CDR2 YYEEEE. The DNA of the CDR3 is TGTGCCAGCAGCCCCGGGGGCAGCTACTCTGGAAACACCATATATTTT. It is translated as CASSPGGSYSGNTIYF.

CDR3 loop: CASLQDRTNQPQHF. CDR3 sequence (DNA): TGTGCCAGCCTCCAAGACAGGACCAATCAGCCCCAGCATTTT. The chain uses TRBV21-1 and TRBJ1-5; TRBD1 reflects the table's D call only, with no check against the DNA. TRBV21-1 is a known pseudogene. This CDR3 region has 14 residues.

This chain uses TRBV5-1 with TRBJ2-7; TRBD2 matches at 13 bases. From germline, CDR1 is SGHRS and CDR2 YFSETQ. There are 15 residues in the CDR3. J was trimmed by 5 bases and V by 4 bases; bases with no gene match: 6. The CDR3 bases are TGCGCCAGCAGCGCCGGACTAGCGGGAGTTGACGAGCAGTACTTC. This translates into CASSAGLAGVDEQYF. Looking up the rest from reference TRBV5-1 and TRBJ2-7 gives the full variable domain: KAGVTQTPRYLIKTRGQQVTLSCSPISGHRSVSWYQQTPGQGLQFLFEYFSETQRNKGNFPGRFSGRQFSNSRSEMNVSTLELGDSALYLCASSAGLAGVDEQYFGPGTRLTVT.

This chain links TRBV30 with TRBJ2-2, with 9 bases fitting TRBD2. Germline V lookup: CDR1 GTSNPN, CDR2 SVGIG (reference sequence). The CDR3 loop spans 14 amino acids. The V gene end was trimmed by 5 bases and the J gene end by 1 base; junction bases not matched to a gene: 2. CDR3 loop: CAWRAGGNTGELFF. CDR3 in DNA: TGTGCCTGGCGAGCGGGGGGGAACACCGGGGAGCTGTTTTTT.

The chain links TRBV6-6 to TRBJ2-2, with D unresolved. The V gene lost 6 bases and the J gene lost 4 bases, with 0 bases spanning the gap. This CDR3 is 10 amino acids long. CDR1 MNHNY and CDR2 SVGAGI come from the germline V gene (reference sequence). The CDR3 nucleotides are TGTGCCAGCAGCACCGGGGAGCTGTTTTTT. It yields the protein CASSTGELFF.

The rearrangement uses TRBV30 and TRBJ1-2; a weak D match, TRBD1 (5 bases). The germline V gene encodes CDR1 GTSNPN and CDR2 SVGIG (reference sequence). Deletions cut 0 bases from V and 10 bases from J, with 15 bases between. This CDR3 region has 13 residues. CDR3 bases: TGTGCCTGGAGTGTCGGGCAGGGTACGGCCTACACCTTC. This gives the protein CAWSVGQGTAYTF.

V is TRBV30 and J is TRBJ1-4; the D gene is possibly TRBD1 (5 bases). The ends were cut back, 1 base at V and 4 bases at J, with 10 bases in the middle. The CDR3 totals 14 residues. CDR1 is GTSNPN, CDR2 SVGIG, per germline (reference sequence). The CDR3 reads CAWSGQHLNEKLFF. CDR3 coding DNA: TGTGCCTGGAGTGGACAGCACCTTAATGAAAAACTGTTTTTT. The whole variable domain, filled in from reference TRBV30 and TRBJ1-4, reads SQTIHQWPATLVQPVGSPLSLECTVEGTSNPNLYWYRQAAGRGLQLLFYSVGIGQISSEVPQNLSASRPQDRQFILSSKKLLLSDSGFYLCAWSGQHLNEKLFFGSGTQLSVL.

J is TRBJ1-2 and V is TRBV27; 9 positions agree with TRBD1. The germline gives CDR1 MNHEY, CDR2 SMNVEV (reference sequence). The CDR3 extends over 13 amino acids. V trimming: 7 bases; J trimming: 2 bases; junction bases outside the gene matches: 2. The CDR3 region has the DNA TGTGCCAGCACCGGACAGGGGAACTATGGCTACACCTTC. Translation gives CASTGQGNYGYTF.